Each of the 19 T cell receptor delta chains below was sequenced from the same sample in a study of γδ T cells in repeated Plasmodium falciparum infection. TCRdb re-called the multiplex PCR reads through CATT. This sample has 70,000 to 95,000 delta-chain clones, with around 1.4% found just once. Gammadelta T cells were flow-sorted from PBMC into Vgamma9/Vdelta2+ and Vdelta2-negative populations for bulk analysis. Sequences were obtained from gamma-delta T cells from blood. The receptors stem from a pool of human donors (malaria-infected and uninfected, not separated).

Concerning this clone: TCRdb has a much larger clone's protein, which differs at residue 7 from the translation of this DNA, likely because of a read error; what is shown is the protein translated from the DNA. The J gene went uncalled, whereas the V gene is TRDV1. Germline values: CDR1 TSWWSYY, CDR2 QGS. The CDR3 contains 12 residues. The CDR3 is CALGDISGGLIF. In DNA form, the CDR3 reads TGTGCTCTTGGGGACATCTCCGGCGGGCTCATCTTT.

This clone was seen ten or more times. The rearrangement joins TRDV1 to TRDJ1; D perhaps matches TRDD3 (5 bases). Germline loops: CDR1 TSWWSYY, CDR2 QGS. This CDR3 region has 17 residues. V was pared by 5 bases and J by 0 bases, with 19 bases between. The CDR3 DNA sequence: TGTGCTCTTGGGAATGAAGGGCGACGGGGAAACACCGATAAACTCATCTTT. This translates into CALGNEGRRGNTDKLIF.

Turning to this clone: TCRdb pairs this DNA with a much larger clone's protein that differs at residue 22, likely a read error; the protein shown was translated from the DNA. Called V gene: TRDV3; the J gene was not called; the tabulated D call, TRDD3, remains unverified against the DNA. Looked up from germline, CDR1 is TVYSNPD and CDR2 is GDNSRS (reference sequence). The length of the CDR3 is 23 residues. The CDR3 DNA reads TGTGCCTTTATCTACCCACGGCCAAAATTACTAACTGGGGGATACATCCCCTCCGATAAACTCACCTTT. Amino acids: CAFIYPRPKLLTGGYIPSDKLTF.

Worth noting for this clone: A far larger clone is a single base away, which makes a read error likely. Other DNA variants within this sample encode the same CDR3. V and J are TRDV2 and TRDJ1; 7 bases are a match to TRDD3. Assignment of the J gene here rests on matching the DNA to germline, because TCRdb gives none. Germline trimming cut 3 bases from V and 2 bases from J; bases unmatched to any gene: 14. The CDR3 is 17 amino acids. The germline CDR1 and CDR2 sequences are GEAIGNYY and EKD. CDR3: CACDALTGGSATDKLIF. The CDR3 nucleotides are TGTGCCTGTGACGCACTTACGGGGGGATCTGCGACCGATAAACTCATCTTT.

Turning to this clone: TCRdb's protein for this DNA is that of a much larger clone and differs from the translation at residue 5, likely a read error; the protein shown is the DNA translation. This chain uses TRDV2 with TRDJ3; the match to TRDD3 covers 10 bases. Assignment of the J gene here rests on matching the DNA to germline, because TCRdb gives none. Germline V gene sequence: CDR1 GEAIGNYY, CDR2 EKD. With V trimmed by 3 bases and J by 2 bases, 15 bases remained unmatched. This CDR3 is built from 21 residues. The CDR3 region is CACDSGGLLGDRAWDTRQMFF. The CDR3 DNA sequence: TGTGCCTGTGACTCCGGCGGGCTACTGGGGGATCGCGCCTGGGACACCCGACAGATGTTTTTC.

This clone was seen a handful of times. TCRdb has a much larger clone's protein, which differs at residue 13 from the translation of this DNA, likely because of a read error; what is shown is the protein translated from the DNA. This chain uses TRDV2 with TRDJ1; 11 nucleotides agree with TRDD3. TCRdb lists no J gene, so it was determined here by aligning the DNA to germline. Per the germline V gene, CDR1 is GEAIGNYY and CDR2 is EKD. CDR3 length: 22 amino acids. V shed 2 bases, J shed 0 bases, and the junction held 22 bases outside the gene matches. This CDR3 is CACDSLPGDWGIRKTNTDKLIF. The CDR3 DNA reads TGTGCCTGTGACAGCCTTCCTGGCGACTGGGGGATAAGGAAAACAAACACCGATAAACTCATCTTT.

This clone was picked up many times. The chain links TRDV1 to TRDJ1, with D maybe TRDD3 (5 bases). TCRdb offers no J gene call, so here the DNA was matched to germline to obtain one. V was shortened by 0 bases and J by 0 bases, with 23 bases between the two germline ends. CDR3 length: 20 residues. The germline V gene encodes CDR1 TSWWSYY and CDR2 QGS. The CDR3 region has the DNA TGTGCTCTTGGGGAACTTGAGGCCGTTGCAGGGGGTCTATACACCGATAAACTCATCTTT. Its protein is CALGELEAVAGGLYTDKLIF.

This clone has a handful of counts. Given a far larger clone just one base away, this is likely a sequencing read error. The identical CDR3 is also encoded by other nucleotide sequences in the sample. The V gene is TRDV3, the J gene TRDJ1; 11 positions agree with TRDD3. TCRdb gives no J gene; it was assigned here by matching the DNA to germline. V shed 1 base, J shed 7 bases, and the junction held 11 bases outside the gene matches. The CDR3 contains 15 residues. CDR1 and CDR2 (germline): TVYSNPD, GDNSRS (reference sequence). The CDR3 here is CAFNFNWGIKSKLIF. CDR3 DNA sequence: TGTGCCTTTAACTTCAACTGGGGGATAAAGAGTAAACTCATCTTT.

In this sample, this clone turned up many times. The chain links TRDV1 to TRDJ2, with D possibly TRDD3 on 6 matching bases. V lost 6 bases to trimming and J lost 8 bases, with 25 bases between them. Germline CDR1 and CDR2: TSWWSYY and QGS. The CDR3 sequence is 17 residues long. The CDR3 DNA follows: TGTGCTCTTGGTGGTGGGAGATTGGGGGGTCCCTCGGCACAACTCTTCTTT. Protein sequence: CALGGGRLGGPSAQLFF.

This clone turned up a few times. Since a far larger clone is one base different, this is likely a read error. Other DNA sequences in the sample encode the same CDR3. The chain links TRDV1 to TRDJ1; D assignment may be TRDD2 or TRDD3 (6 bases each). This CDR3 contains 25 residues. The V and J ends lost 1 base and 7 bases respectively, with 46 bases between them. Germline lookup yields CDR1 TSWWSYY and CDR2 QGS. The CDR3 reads CALGERVGTYLLGGPTTLLGLKLIF. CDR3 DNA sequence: TGTGCTCTTGGGGAACGGGTCGGGACCTACCTTTTGGGAGGTCCTACTACCCTACTGGGACTTAAACTCATCTTT.

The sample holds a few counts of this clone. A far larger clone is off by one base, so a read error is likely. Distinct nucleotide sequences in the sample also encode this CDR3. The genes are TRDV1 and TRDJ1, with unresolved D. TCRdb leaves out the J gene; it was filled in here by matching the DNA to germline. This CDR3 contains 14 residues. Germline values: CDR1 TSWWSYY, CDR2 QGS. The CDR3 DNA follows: TGTGCTCTTGGGGTCATCAGGTCCACCGACAAACTCATCTTT. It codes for CALGVIRSTDKLIF.

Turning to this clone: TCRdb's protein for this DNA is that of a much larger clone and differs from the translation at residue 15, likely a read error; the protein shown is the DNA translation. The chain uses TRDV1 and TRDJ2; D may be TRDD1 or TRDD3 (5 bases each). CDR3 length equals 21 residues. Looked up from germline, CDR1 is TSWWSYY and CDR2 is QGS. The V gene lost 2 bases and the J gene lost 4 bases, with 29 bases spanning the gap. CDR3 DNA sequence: TGTGCTCTTGGGGAAGAGTCGTACCATGAAATGGGCAAAGGGGGGACAGCACAACTCTTCTTT. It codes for CALGEESYHEMGKGGTAQLFF.

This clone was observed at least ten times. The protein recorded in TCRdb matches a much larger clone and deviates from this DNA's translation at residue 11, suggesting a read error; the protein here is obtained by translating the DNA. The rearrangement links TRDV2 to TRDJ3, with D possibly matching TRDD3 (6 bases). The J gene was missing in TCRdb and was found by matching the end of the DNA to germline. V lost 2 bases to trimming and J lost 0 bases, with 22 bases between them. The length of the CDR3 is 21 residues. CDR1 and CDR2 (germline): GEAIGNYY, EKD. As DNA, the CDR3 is TGTGCCTGTGACAAAGTAGCTCCCGGGGGACCTAGCTCCTGGGACACCCGACAGATGTTTTTC. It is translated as CACDKVAPGGPSSWDTRQMFF.

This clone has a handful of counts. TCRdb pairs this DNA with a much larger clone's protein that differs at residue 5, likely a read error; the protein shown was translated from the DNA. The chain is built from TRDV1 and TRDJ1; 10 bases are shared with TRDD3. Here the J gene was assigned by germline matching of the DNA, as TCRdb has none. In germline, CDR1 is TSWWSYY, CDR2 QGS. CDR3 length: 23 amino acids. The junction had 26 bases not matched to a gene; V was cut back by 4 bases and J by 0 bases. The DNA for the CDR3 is TGTGCTCTTGGGGGACCGCTCTCTGTACTGGGGGATCCCCACCTGGGATACACCGATAAACTCATCTTT. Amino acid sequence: CALGGPLSVLGDPHLGYTDKLIF.

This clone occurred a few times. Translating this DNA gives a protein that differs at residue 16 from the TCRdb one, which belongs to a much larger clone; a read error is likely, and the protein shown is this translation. The CDR3 protein is CALGEPNWGIESPGYADKLIF. CDR3 DNA: TGTGCTCTTGGGGAACCCAACTGGGGGATAGAGAGCCCAGGGTACGCCGATAAACTCATCTTT. The rearrangement links TRDV1 to TRDJ1, with TRDD3 matching 11 bases. TCRdb leaves out the J gene; it was filled in here by matching the DNA to germline. The V gene's germline CDR1 is TSWWSYY and CDR2 QGS. The CDR3 contains 21 residues. The ends lost 1 base at V and 3 bases at J; junction bases unmatched: 19.

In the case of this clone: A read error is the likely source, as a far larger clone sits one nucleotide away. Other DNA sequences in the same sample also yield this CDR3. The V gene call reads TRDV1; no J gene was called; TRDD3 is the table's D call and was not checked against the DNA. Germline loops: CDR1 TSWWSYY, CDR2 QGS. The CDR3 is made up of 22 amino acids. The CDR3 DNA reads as TGTGCTCTTGGGGAACCCCCTTCGGGGGGGGATACGCGTGGACGAGGGACCGATAAGCTCATCTTT. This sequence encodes CALGEPPSGGDTRGRGTDKLIF.

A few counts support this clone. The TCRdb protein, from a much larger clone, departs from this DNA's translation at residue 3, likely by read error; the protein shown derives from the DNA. CDR3 in DNA: TGTGCCCGTGACCCCCTACTGGGGGATAACGGGGCCGATAAACTCATCTTT. Translated, it gives CARDPLLGDNGADKLIF. The chain combines TRDV2 with TRDJ1, with 11 bases matching TRDD3. The J gene is not listed in TCRdb, so it was assigned here from a DNA match to germline. Looked up from germline, CDR1 is GEAIGNYY and CDR2 is EKD. The CDR3 runs 17 residues.

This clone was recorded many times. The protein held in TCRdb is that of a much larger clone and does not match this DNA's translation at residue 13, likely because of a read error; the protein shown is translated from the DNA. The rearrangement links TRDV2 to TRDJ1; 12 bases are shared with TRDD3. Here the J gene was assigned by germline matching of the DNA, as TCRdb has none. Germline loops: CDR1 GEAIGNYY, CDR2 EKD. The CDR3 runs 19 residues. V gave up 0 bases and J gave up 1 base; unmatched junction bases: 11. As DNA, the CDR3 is TGTGCCTGTGACACCCGTACTGGGGGATACTCAACCTCCACCGATAAACTCATCTTT. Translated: CACDTRTGGYSTSTDKLIF.

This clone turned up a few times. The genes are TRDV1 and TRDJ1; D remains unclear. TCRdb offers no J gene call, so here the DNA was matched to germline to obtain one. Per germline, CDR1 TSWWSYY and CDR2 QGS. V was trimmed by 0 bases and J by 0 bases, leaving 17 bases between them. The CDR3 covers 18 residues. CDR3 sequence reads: CALGELAGHYLYTDKLIF. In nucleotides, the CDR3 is TGTGCTCTTGGGGAACTTGCGGGCCATTATTTGTACACCGATAAACTCATCTTT.